The entry below describes one T cell receptor (beta chain). Its target is not known. Hyperthyroidism patients were newly diagnosed, ill under 2 months, and aged 18 to 65 years. This sample stems from a study of Graves' ophthalmopathy and Graves' hyperthyroidism. As for the study in general: Upon initial diagnosis and before any treatment, peripheral blood was collected.

The length of the CDR3 is 13 residues. The V end was cut by 5 bases, the J end by 9 bases, with 14 bases between. Germline V gives CDR1 ENHRY, CDR2 SYGVKD. TCR beta CDR3 regions were amplified from RNA transcripts. In the first round, RT-PCR was carried out with HTBI primers, and a multiplex PCR formed the second round. MiXCR, run by TCRdb on the multiplex PCR reads, gives a single entry per CDR3 protein. The sample has about 16,000 distinct CDR3 sequences, 46% seen once. Notes on the study in general: Among expanded thyroid clonotypes above 0.001 frequency, most also occurred in blood. A classifier, a 13-signature model, separated ophthalmopathy from stable hyperthyroidism with approximately 88% sensitivity and about 83% specificity.

Sample: peripheral blood. The chain employs TRBV10-3 and TRBJ2-1; a possible D gene is TRBD2 (5 bases). This clonotype originated in a woman aged 40 to 49 with stable Graves' hyperthyroidism. The DNA for the CDR3 is TGTGCCATCAGTCCAGCCGGGGTGTTTGAGCAGTTCTTC. It translates to CAISPAGVFEQFF.